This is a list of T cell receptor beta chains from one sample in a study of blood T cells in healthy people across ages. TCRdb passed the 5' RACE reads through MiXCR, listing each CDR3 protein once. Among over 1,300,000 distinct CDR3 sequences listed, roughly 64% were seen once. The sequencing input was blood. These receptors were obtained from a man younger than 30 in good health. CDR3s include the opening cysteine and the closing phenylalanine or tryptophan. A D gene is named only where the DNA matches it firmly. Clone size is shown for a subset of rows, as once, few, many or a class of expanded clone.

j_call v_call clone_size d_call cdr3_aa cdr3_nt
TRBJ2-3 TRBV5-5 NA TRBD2 CASSFGSGGADTRYF TGTGCCAGCAGCTTTGGGAGCGGGGGGGCAGATACGCGGTATTTT
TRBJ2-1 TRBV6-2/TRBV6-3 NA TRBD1 CASRPAGQGDNEQFF TGTGCCAGCAGACCTGCGGGACAGGGGGACAATGAGCAGTTCTTC
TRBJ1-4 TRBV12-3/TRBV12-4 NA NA CASRHDRGANEKLFF TGTGCCAGCAGGCATGACCGGGGAGCTAATGAAAAACTGTTTTTT
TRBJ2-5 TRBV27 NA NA CASSTHPGNYQETQYF TGTGCCAGCAGTACACACCCAGGGAATTACCAAGAGACCCAGTACTTC
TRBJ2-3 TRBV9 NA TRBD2 CASSSLSGGASTDTQYF TGTGCCAGCAGCTCCCTAAGCGGGGGAGCCAGCACAGATACGCAGTATTTT
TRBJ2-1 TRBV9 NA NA CASSVWGGNEQFF TGTGCCAGCAGCGTATGGGGCGGCAATGAGCAGTTCTTC
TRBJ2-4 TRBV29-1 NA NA CSVGIFLESNIQYF TGCAGCGTTGGAATTTTCCTGGAATCGAACATTCAGTACTTC
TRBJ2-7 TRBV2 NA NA CASSVKFMSLSYEQYF TGTGCCAGCAGTGTTAAGTTCATGAGTTTGTCCTACGAGCAGTACTTC
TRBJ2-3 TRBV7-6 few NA CASSARTGRADTQYF TGTGCCAGCAGCGCACGAACGGGACGGGCAGATACGCAGTATTTT
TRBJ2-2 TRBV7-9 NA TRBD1 CALGRAGGRTGELFF TGTGCCCTCGGTAGGGCAGGGGGTCGGACCGGGGAGCTGTTTTTT
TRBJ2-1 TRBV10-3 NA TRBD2 CAIRGLAVDNEQFF TGTGCCATCAGGGGACTAGCGGTTGACAATGAGCAGTTCTTC
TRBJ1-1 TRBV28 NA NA CASSPIREGLNTEAFF TGTGCCAGCAGTCCCATTAGAGAGGGATTGAACACTGAAGCTTTCTTT
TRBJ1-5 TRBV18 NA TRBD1 CASSPGQVPNQPQHF TGTGCCAGCTCACCGGGACAGGTTCCAAATCAGCCCCAGCATTTT
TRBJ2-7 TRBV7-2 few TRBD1 CASTQGGYEQYF TGTGCCAGCACACAGGGGGGATACGAGCAGTACTTC
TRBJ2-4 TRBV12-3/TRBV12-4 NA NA CASSLSWGSDITKNIQYF TGTGCCAGCAGTTTATCGTGGGGGAGCGATATAACCAAAAACATTCAGTACTTC
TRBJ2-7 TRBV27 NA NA CASSPFTGRNYEQYF TGTGCCAGCAGTCCCTTCACAGGGAGGAACTACGAGCAGTACTTC
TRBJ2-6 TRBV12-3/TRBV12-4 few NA CASSPLVGSGANVLTF TGTGCCAGCAGTCCCCTGGTGGGTTCTGGGGCCAACGTCCTGACTTTC
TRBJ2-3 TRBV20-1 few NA CSAKAQMSTDTQYF TGCAGTGCTAAGGCACAGATGAGCACAGATACGCAGTATTTT
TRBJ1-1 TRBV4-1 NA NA CASSQFKIVQGRSEAFF TGCGCCAGCAGCCAATTTAAAATAGTACAGGGACGTTCTGAAGCTTTCTTT
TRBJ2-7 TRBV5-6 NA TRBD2 CASSVTSGGGLSYEQYF TGTGCCAGCAGCGTGACTAGCGGGGGCGGTCTTTCCTACGAGCAGTACTTC
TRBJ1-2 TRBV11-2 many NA CASSSPGREGGYTF TGTGCCAGCAGCTCCCCAGGCAGGGAAGGAGGCTACACCTTC
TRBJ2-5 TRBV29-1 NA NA CSVEDQGLGAPYGETQYF TGCAGCGTTGAAGATCAGGGCCTGGGGGCCCCATATGGAGAGACCCAGTACTTC
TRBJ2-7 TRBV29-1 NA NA CSVEVRARSYEQYF TGCAGCGTTGAAGTGCGAGCGAGATCCTACGAGCAGTACTTC
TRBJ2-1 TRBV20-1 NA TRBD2 CSVGRSGRADNEQFF TGCAGTGTCGGGAGAAGCGGGAGGGCTGACAATGAGCAGTTCTTC
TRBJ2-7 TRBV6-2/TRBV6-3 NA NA CASTDRGKTSYEQYF TGTGCCAGCACCGACCGGGGAAAAACCTCCTACGAGCAGTACTTC
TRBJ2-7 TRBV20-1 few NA CSARDFPVSYEQYF TGCAGTGCTAGAGATTTTCCGGTCTCCTACGAGCAGTACTTC
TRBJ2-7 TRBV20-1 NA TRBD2 CSARGVAGANEQYF TGCAGTGCTAGAGGGGTAGCGGGAGCCAACGAGCAGTACTTC
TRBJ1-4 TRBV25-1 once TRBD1 CASRETGGPEKLFF TGTGCCAGCAGGGAAACAGGGGGGCCCGAAAAACTGTTTTTT
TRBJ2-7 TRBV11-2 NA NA CASSSGFGGTYEQYF TGTGCCAGCAGCTCCGGGTTTGGCGGAACCTACGAGCAGTACTTC
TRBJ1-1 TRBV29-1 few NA CSVVGHPEAFF TGCAGCGTAGTAGGGCATCCTGAAGCTTTCTTT
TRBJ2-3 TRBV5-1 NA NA CASSSTQKGTDTQYF TGCGCCAGCAGCTCCACCCAAAAGGGTACAGATACGCAGTATTTT
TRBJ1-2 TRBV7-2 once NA CASSLTPGGYTF TGTGCCAGCAGCTTAACCCCTGGTGGCTACACCTTC
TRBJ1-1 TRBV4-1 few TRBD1 CASSPAGQAVMNTEAFF TGCGCCAGCAGCCCCGCCGGACAGGCCGTAATGAACACTGAAGCTTTCTTT
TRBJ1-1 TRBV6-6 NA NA CASSYSEASNTEAFF TGTGCCAGCAGTTACTCGGAGGCATCAAACACTGAAGCTTTCTTT
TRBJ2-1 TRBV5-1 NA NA CASSGGTEGGNEQFF TGCGCCAGCAGCGGAGGGACAGAGGGAGGCAATGAGCAGTTCTTC
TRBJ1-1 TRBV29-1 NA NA CSVEPRQVTEAFF TGCAGCGTTGAACCTCGACAGGTTACTGAAGCTTTCTTT
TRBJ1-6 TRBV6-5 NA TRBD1 CASSYSGTAAYNPPLHF TGTGCCAGCAGTTACTCGGGGACAGCGGCCTATAATCCACCCCTCCACTTT
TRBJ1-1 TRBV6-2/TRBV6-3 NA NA CASSPLLKPRIEAFF TGTGCCAGCAGCCCACTGCTGAAACCGCGAATCGAAGCTTTCTTT
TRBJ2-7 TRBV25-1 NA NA CASSDSGQYF TGTGCCAGCAGTGATAGTGGGCAGTACTTC
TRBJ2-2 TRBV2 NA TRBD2 CTSRVSGTITGELFF TGTACCAGCAGGGTCTCCGGGACTATCACCGGGGAGCTGTTTTTT
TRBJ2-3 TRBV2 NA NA CASRENRADTQYF TGTGCCAGCAGGGAAAACAGGGCAGATACGCAGTATTTT
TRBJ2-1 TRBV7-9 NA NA CASSVSGIDEQFF TGTGCCAGCAGCGTATCGGGGATCGATGAGCAGTTCTTC
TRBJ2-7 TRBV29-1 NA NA CSVEIANEQYF TGCAGCGTTGAGATAGCGAACGAGCAGTACTTC
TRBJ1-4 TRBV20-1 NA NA CSVRKGGKKLFF TGCAGTGTTAGAAAAGGGGGGAAAAAACTGTTTTTT
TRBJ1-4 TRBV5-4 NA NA CASSHDPVVVKEKLFF TGTGCCAGCAGCCACGACCCAGTCGTCGTCAAGGAAAAACTGTTTTTT
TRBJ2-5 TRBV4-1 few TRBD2 CASSQVTSDETQYF TGCGCCAGCAGCCAAGTAACTAGCGACGAGACCCAGTACTTC
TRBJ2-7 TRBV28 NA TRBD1 CASSQMLPGTGAIEQYF TGTGCCAGCAGCCAGATGCTCCCCGGGACAGGGGCGATCGAGCAGTACTTC
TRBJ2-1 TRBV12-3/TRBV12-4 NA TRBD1 CASSKTGNEQFF TGTGCCAGCAGTAAGACAGGGAATGAGCAGTTCTTC
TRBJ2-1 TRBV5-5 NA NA CASSSPGVENEQFF TGTGCCAGCAGCTCCCCCGGTGTCGAGAATGAGCAGTTCTTC
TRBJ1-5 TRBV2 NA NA CASSEESQRQPQHF TGTGCCAGCAGTGAAGAATCCCAGAGACAGCCCCAGCATTTT
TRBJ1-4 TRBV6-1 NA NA CASSESQFVNEKLFF TGTGCCAGCAGTGAATCCCAGTTCGTTAATGAAAAACTGTTTTTT